One sample yielded the 25 T cell receptor beta chains listed below, sequenced in a study of control samples from healthy donors and cancer patients. TCRdb's copy holds only in-frame clones and misses some; the assay was immunoSEQ multiplex PCR. The sample shows over 200,000 clones, more than 65% of them seen only once. Sequencing used PBMCs. These receptor sequences come from a woman aged 55-69 years with lung cancer.

The chain carries TRBV10-3 and TRBJ1-5; the match to TRBD1 covers 7 bases. Germline lookup yields CDR1 ENHRY and CDR2 SYGVKD. The CDR3 runs to 14 residues. The J segment lost 6 bases and the V segment lost 6 bases, leaving 8 bases of the junction unmatched. The CDR3 protein is CAISATGRGQPQHF. CDR3 nucleotides: TGTGCCATCAGCGCGACAGGGAGAGGTCAGCCCCAGCATTTT.

The chain is built from TRBV10-3 and TRBJ1-2; 9 nucleotides align to TRBD1. CDR3 length: 15 residues. In germline, CDR1 is ENHRY, CDR2 SYGVKD. V was clipped by 3 bases and J by 4 bases; unmatched bases: 6. CDR3 bases: TGTGCCATCAGTGATGAGGGACAGGGAAGCTATGGCTACACCTTC. Protein product: CAISDEGQGSYGYTF.

The chain joins TRBV29-1 to TRBJ2-5, with TRBD1 identical over 8 bases. Trimming took 6 bases from V and 6 from J; bases not matched to a gene: 6. The CDR3 is made up of 12 amino acids. Germline V gene lookup returns CDR1 SQVTM and CDR2 ANQGSEA. DNA of the CDR3: TGCAGCGTCGGACAGGGCGGACAGACCCAGTACTTC. It yields the protein CSVGQGGQTQYF.

J is TRBJ2-7 and V is TRBV13; D perhaps matches TRBD1 (6 bases). Trimming took off 5 bases at V and 3 bases at J, with 14 bases between the two ends. Germline CDR1 PRHDT, CDR2 FYEKMQ (reference sequence). CDR3 size: 14 residues. The CDR3 loop reads CASSRGQLGYEQYF. CDR3 nucleotides: TGTGCCAGCAGCCGAGGACAGTTGGGCTACGAGCAGTACTTC.

The chain joins TRBV7-3 to TRBJ2-5; D is tentatively TRBD1 or TRBD2 (6 bases each). With 4 bases removed from V and 1 base from J, the gap between germline ends came to 13 bases. CDR1 SGHTA and CDR2 FQGTGA come from the germline V gene. There are 15 residues in the CDR3. The CDR3 DNA reads TGTGCCAGCAGCTCGGCGGGACAACCCCAAGAGACCCAGTACTTC. This sequence encodes CASSSAGQPQETQYF.

The V gene is TRBV9, the J gene TRBJ2-1; TRBD1 or TRBD2 may be the D gene (5 bases each). The CDR3 loop spans 12 amino acids. With 2 bases removed from V and 8 bases from J, the gap between germline ends came to 8 bases. Germline values: CDR1 SGDLS, CDR2 YYNGEE. The CDR3 DNA reads as TGTGCCAGCAGCGTGGGGGTGGATGAGCAGTTCTTC. Protein sequence: CASSVGVDEQFF.

This chain connects TRBV29-1 to TRBJ1-1; D is undetermined. CDR3 size: 13 residues. V shed 7 bases and J shed 5 bases, with 17 bases lying between them. CDR1 SQVTM and CDR2 ANQGSEA come from the germline V gene. The CDR3 spells CSAQEGSWTEAFF. The CDR3 DNA follows: TGCAGCGCCCAAGAAGGGTCGTGGACTGAAGCTTTCTTT.

V is TRBV6-1 and J is TRBJ2-5; D is ambiguous. Trimming removed 3 bases from V and 8 bases from J, with 13 bases in between. The CDR3 is 13 amino acids. The germline CDR1 and CDR2 sequences are MNHNS and SASEGT. CDR3 sequence (DNA): TGTGCCAGCAGTGAGGCAACCGGGTTAACCCAGTACTTC. It codes for CASSEATGLTQYF.

This clone was seen more than once but under ten times. The chain carries TRBV5-6 and TRBJ2-3; 9 bases align to TRBD2. CDR3 length equals 15 residues. Germline V lookup: CDR1 SGHDT, CDR2 YYEEEE. With 3 bases clipped from V and 6 bases from J, the junction kept 8 bases outside the gene matches. CDR3 coding DNA: TGTGCCAGCAGCTATCTAGCGGGGTCGGCCGATACGCAGTATTTT. It translates to CASSYLAGSADTQYF.

The chain joins TRBV3-1 (or the pseudogene TRBV3-2) to TRBJ1-5; D may be TRBD1 (5 bases). The CDR3 sequence is 15 residues long. The V end was cut by 5 bases, the J end by 5 bases, with 16 bases between. Germline CDR1 LGHDT, CDR2 YNNKEL (reference sequence). The CDR3 DNA follows: TGTGCCAGCAGCACCAGTCAGGGTAATCATCAGCCCCAGCATTTT. Amino acids: CASSTSQGNHQPQHF.

This sequence joins TRBV7-9 and TRBJ2-7; TRBD1 matches at 7 bases. The CDR3 covers 16 residues. J was trimmed by 0 bases and V by 1 base; bases with no gene match: 6. Germline V gives CDR1 SEHNR, CDR2 FQNEAQ (reference sequence). The CDR3 sequence is CASSLVRDSYSYEQYF. The CDR3, as DNA: TGTGCCAGCAGCTTAGTAAGGGACAGCTACTCCTACGAGCAGTACTTC.

V is TRBV11-2 and J is TRBJ2-3; D is ambiguous. This CDR3 is 13 amino acids long. Germline V gives CDR1 SGHAT, CDR2 FQNNGV. Trimming shortened V by 3 bases and J by 2 bases, and 6 bases separated the two germline ends. CDR3 DNA: TGTGCCAGCAGCTTCGCCCACACAGATACGCAGTATTTT. This codes for CASSFAHTDTQYF.

The chain has TRBV12-5 and TRBJ1-1; 10 nucleotides line up with TRBD1. This CDR3 comprises 17 residues. Germline loops: CDR1 LGHNT, CDR2 FRNRAP. V gave up 4 bases and J gave up 4 bases; unmatched junction bases: 12. For the CDR3, the DNA is TGTGCTAGTGGTTATGACAGGGGGCATCGAACCAGCACTGAAGCTTTCTTT. This translates into CASGYDRGHRTSTEAFF.

The rearrangement uses TRBV5-1 and TRBJ2-1; 7 bases map to TRBD2. V lost 2 bases and J lost 2; bases outside the gene matches: 4. The CDR3 consists of 15 residues. Per the germline V gene, CDR1 is SGHRS and CDR2 is YFSETQ. CDR3 nucleotide sequence: TGCGCCAGCAGCTTCGGGGGAGGGCCCTACAATGAGCAGTTCTTC. It yields the protein CASSFGGGPYNEQFF. The whole variable domain, filled in from reference TRBV5-1 and TRBJ2-1, reads KAGVTQTPRYLIKTRGQQVTLSCSPISGHRSVSWYQQTPGQGLQFLFEYFSETQRNKGNFPGRFSGRQFSNSRSEMNVSTLELGDSALYLCASSFGGGPYNEQFFGPGTRLTVL.

The chain joins TRBV6-6 to TRBJ2-7; possibly TRBD1 or TRBD2 for D (5 bases each). CDR3 length: 14 residues. V lost 6 bases to trimming and J lost 6 bases, with 18 bases between them. CDR1 MNHNY and CDR2 SVGAGI come from the germline V gene (reference sequence). The DNA of the CDR3 is TGTGCCAGCAGGGTGGGGCAGGGACCTGCCGAGCAGTACTTC. It encodes CASRVGQGPAEQYF.

The chain combines TRBV19 with TRBJ1-2, with 8 bases lining up with TRBD1. The V gene's germline CDR1 is LNHDA and CDR2 SQIVND (reference sequence). The CDR3 length is 14 residues. After removal of 5 bases from V and 4 bases from J, the junction contained 6 bases not matched to a gene. The CDR3 region has the DNA TGTGCCAGTAGTCCCTGGACAGGGAGCTATGGCTACACCTTC. It encodes CASSPWTGSYGYTF.

This clone occurred a few times. This sequence joins TRBV9 and TRBJ1-4; 7 nucleotides align to TRBD1. The J segment lost 4 bases and the V segment lost 3 bases, leaving 6 bases of the junction unmatched. CDR3 length: 15 residues. The germline CDR1 and CDR2 sequences are SGDLS and YYNGEE. This chain's CDR3 is CASSAGGHLNEKLFF. CDR3 DNA sequence: TGTGCCAGCAGCGCAGGGGGACATCTTAATGAAAAACTGTTTTTT.

The chain joins TRBV6-5 to TRBJ2-7, with 7 bases aligning to TRBD1. CDR3 length equals 12 residues. V was clipped by 10 bases and J by 2 bases; unmatched bases: 5. In germline, CDR1 is MNHEY, CDR2 SVGAGI. CDR3 DNA: TGTGCCACCAAGGGACAGACCTACGAGCAGTACTTC. Residues: CATKGQTYEQYF.

The rearrangement links TRBV29-1 to TRBJ2-3; D is uncertain. In germline, CDR1 is SQVTM, CDR2 ANQGSEA. The CDR3 is made up of 16 amino acids. Trimming stripped 3 bases from V and 3 bases from J, with 19 bases between. The CDR3 is CSVDWTAQSFTDTQYF. The CDR3 nucleotides read TGCAGCGTTGACTGGACGGCCCAGAGTTTTACAGATACGCAGTATTTT.

The V gene is TRBV2, the J gene TRBJ2-3; no firm D call. V was clipped by 0 bases and J by 9 bases, with 10 bases between them. The germline CDR1 and CDR2 sequences are SNHLY and FYNNEI. The CDR3 sequence is 13 residues long. As DNA, the CDR3 is TGTGCCAGCAGTGAAGCGCTGGGTCAGACGCAGTATTTT. It is translated as CASSEALGQTQYF.

V gene TRBV15 combines with J gene TRBJ1-4; D is possibly TRBD1 (6 bases). V was clipped by 3 bases and J by 8 bases, with 10 bases between them. CDR1 and CDR2 from the germline V gene are LNHNV and YYDKDF (reference sequence). The CDR3 runs 13 residues. Here the CDR3 reads CATSRGGEEKLFF. CDR3 nucleotide sequence: TGTGCCACCAGCAGGGGGGGCGAGGAAAAACTGTTTTTT.

The gene calls are TRBV7-7 and TRBJ2-3, with 13 bases fitting TRBD2. With 5 bases clipped from V and 2 bases from J, the junction kept 4 bases outside the gene matches. This CDR3 region has 16 residues. Germline-derived CDR1 and CDR2 are SSHAT and FNYEAQ (reference sequence). CDR3 sequence reads: CASSIGLAGDTDTQYF. CDR3 sequence (DNA): TGTGCCAGCAGCATAGGACTAGCGGGGGACACAGATACGCAGTATTTT.

The chain combines TRBV28 with TRBJ1-4; no clear D. Between the trimmed V and J ends, which lost 3 bases and 4 bases, there was a span of 6 bases. Germline CDR1 reads MDHEN; CDR2 reads SYDVKM. The CDR3 length is 13 residues. The CDR3 here is CASSLPDNEKLFF. CDR3 DNA: TGTGCCAGCAGTTTGCCGGATAATGAAAAACTGTTTTTT. Variable domain in full (rest from reference TRBV28 and TRBJ1-4): DVKVTQSSRYLVKRTGEKVFLECVQDMDHENMFWYRQDPGLGLRLIYFSYDVKMKEKGDIPEGYSVSREKKERFSLILESASTNQTSMYLCASSLPDNEKLFFGSGTQLSVL.

This clone was seen a few times. V gene TRBV5-5 combines with J gene TRBJ2-2, with D perhaps matching TRBD1 (5 bases). Germline CDR1 and CDR2: SGHKS and YYEKEE (reference sequence). This CDR3 comprises 16 residues. Trimming shortened V by 3 bases and J by 4 bases, and 16 bases separated the two germline ends. Here the CDR3 reads CASSWWGGRGTGELFF. The CDR3 region has the DNA TGTGCCAGCAGCTGGTGGGGCGGCCGCGGCACCGGGGAGCTGTTTTTT. The entire variable domain, with the rest obtained from reference TRBV5-5 and TRBJ2-2, is as follows: DAGVTQSPTHLIKTRGQQVTLRCSPISGHKSVSWYQQVLGQGPQFIFQYYEKEERGRGNFPDRFSARQFPNYSSELNVNALLLGDSALYLCASSWWGGRGTGELFFGEGSRLTVL.

V gene TRBV18 combines with J gene TRBJ1-4; 7 nucleotides line up with TRBD1. Looked up from germline, CDR1 is KGHSH and CDR2 is LQKENI. The CDR3 length is 15 residues. The V and J ends lost 2 bases and 2 bases, in that order; junction bases with no gene match: 2. CDR3 residues: CASSPDRVTNEKLFF. The CDR3, as DNA: TGTGCCAGCTCACCAGACAGGGTTACTAATGAAAAACTGTTTTTT.